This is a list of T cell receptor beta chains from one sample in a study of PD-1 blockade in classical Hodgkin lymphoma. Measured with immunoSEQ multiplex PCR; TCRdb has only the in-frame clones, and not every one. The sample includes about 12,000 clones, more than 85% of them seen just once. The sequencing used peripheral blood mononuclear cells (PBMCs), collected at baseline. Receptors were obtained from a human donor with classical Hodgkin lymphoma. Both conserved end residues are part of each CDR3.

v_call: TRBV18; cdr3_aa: CASQFRSGGAYEQYF
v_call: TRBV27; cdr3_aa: CASKNDRGWETQYF
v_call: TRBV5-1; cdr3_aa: CASSLVDPNYGYTF
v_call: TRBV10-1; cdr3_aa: CASSTRQGAPIEAFF
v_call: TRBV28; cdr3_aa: CASSSPGTGGSGGYTF
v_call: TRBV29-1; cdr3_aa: CSVAGGEAEQYF
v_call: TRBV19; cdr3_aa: CASSALLQSSYEQYF
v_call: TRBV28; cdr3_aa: CASKPGSTVINYGYTF
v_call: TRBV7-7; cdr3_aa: CASSSGPNQETQYF
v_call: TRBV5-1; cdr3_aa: CASRSGGAIKQYF
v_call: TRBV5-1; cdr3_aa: CASSPRVGRDGYTF
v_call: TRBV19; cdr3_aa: CASRPFWDGNTIYF
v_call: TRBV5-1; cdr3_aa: CASSLGGATYEQYF
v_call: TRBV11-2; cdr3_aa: CASSLVGRGATDTQYF
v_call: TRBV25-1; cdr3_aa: CASTPSGTSTDTQYF
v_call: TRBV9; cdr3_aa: CASTRGLLGNTEAFF
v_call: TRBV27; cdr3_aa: CASSSAPLLTDTQYF
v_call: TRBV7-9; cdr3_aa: CASSPRLADSVQETQYF